These 5 T cell receptor beta chains were all obtained from the same sample, sequenced in a study of a mutant IDH1 vaccine in newly diagnosed glioma. Specified time point: week 23, last vaccination. A 20-mer mutant IDH1 peptide at 300 ug was injected subcutaneously with topical imiquimod. TCRdb's copy holds only in-frame clones and misses some; the assay was immunoSEQ multiplex PCR. The data contain some 80,000 clones, approximately 85% of them seen just once; the ten biggest clones take up roughly 0.74%. These receptors lack a known antigen. The sequences come from PBMCs, collected from a glioma patient whose treatment included an IDH1 peptide vaccine. Every receptor here comes from a woman aged 50 to 60 with glioma.

The genes are TRBV30 and TRBJ1-1; D remains unclear. V was trimmed by 0 bases and J by 0 bases, leaving 8 bases between them. CDR1 is GTSNPN and CDR2 is SVGIG in the germline V gene (reference sequence). This CDR3 has 14 residues. CDR3 amino acids: CAWSVLSLNTEAFF. The CDR3 nucleotides read TGTGCCTGGAGTGTACTCAGCTTGAACACTGAAGCTTTCTTT. Variable domain in full (rest from reference TRBV30 and TRBJ1-1): SQTIHQWPATLVQPVGSPLSLECTVEGTSNPNLYWYRQAAGRGLQLLFYSVGIGQISSEVPQNLSASRPQDRQFILSSKKLLLSDSGFYLCAWSVLSLNTEAFFGQGTRLTVV.

The chain employs TRBV15 and TRBJ1-2; no definite D call. There are 17 residues in the CDR3. From germline, CDR1 is LNHNV and CDR2 YYDKDF (reference sequence). The V end lost 0 bases, the J end lost 0 bases, and 14 bases lay between the germline ends. CDR3 loop: CATSRDGVAGANYGYTF. The CDR3 DNA sequence: TGTGCCACCAGCAGAGATGGAGTGGCGGGCGCTAACTATGGCTACACCTTC.

The chain couples TRBV5-4 to TRBJ2-3; possibly TRBD2 for D (5 bases). This CDR3 is 14 amino acids long. V gave up 1 base and J gave up 7 bases, with 13 bases separating them. The germline V gene has CDR1 SGHNT and CDR2 YYREEE (reference sequence). CDR3 in DNA: TGTGCCAGCAGCTTGTCCCGGCTCGGGAATACGCAGTATTTT. It specifies CASSLSRLGNTQYF. Supplemented by reference TRBV5-4 and TRBJ2-3, the full variable domain reads ETGVTQSPTHLIKTRGQQVTLRCSSQSGHNTVSWYQQALGQGPQFIFQYYREEENGRGNFPPRFSGLQFPNYSSELNVNALELDDSALYLCASSLSRLGNTQYFGPGTRLTVL.

The chain is built from TRBV19 and TRBJ1-5; no definite D call. The length of the CDR3 is 19 residues. Trimming removed 1 base at V and 4 bases at J, with 23 bases between. Germline V gene lookup returns CDR1 LNHDA and CDR2 SQIVND (reference sequence). The CDR3 DNA sequence: TGTGCCAGTAGTATAGGGGCCCTTTACAGCCGGATGGGGAATCAGCCCCAGCATTTT. It translates to CASSIGALYSRMGNQPQHF.

The J gene is TRBJ1-3, the V gene TRBV12-5; D is possibly TRBD1 (5 bases). V lost 7 bases, J lost 2 bases, and 15 bases lay in between. In germline, CDR1 is LGHNT, CDR2 FRNRAP. This CDR3 spans 15 amino acids. CDR3 nucleotide sequence: TGTGCTAGTGCCTCGGGCTCAGGGACTGGAAACACCATATATTTT. Protein product: CASASGSGTGNTIYF.